The present entry profiles one T cell receptor (beta chain) with its context. The data belong to a study of tissue T cells after allogeneic stem cell transplantation. The ends lost 6 bases at V and 2 bases at J; junction bases unmatched: 4. This CDR3 has 15 amino acids. Germline V gene sequence: CDR1 MNHEY, CDR2 SVGEGT. Data came from immunoSEQ multiplex PCR; TCRdb stores just in-frame clones and leaves some out. The sample contains some 43,000 clones, 92% of which appear only once. The clonotype comes from a woman aged 35-70 years who later had graft-versus-host disease after an allogeneic stem cell transplant. The chain carries TRBV6-2 or TRBV6-3 and TRBJ2-1; 10 nucleotides align to TRBD2. The specimen was blood, collected before transplantation. This CDR3 is CASSWTSGPYNEQFF. The CDR3 DNA is TGTGCCAGCAGCTGGACTAGCGGCCCCTACAATGAGCAGTTCTTC.